Included here is one T cell receptor (beta chain) sequence, with context. Its antigen is as yet unknown. The Oncomine TCR Beta short-read assay was what sequenced the DNA obtained from cultured CD4+ T cells. MiXCR, applied by TCRdb to the PCR reads, yields one record per CDR3 protein. The table has about 9,800 distinct CDR3 sequences, about 54% seen once. The sample originates from a study of vaccination and CD4 T cells after COVID-19. Study in general: Culture controls were given either a CEFX pool, an HIV-1 Nef pool, or no peptide.

The V end was cut by 0 bases, the J end by 6 bases, with 8 bases between. This CDR3 has 13 amino acids. As to treatment: approximately 10-day PBMC culture with coronavirus spike peptide pools or control peptides (ViraFEST assay). This sequence originates from a human donor who had recovered from COVID-19. The chain has TRBV12-3 or TRBV12-4 and TRBJ1-2; D uncertain. Source material: CD4+ T cells from blood, cultured in vitro. In DNA form, the CDR3 reads TGTGCCAGCAGTTTAGCCTGGGGTGATGGCTACACCTTC. As protein: CASSLAWGDGYTF.